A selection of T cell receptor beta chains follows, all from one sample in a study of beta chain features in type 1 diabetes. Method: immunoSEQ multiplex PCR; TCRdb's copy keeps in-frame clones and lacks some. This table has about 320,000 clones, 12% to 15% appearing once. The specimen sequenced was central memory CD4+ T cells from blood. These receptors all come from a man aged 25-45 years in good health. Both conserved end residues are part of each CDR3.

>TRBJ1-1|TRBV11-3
CASSTGQRDTEAFF
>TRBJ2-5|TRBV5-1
CASSRGPAGSQETQYF
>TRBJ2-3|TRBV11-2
CASSFRGGGRTDTQYF
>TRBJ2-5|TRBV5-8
CASTTMGQLTQETQYF
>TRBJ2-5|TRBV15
CATSPARLETQYF
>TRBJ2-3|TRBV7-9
CASSSPQGVLLTDTQYF
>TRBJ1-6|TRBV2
CASSLSTTGSGSPLHF
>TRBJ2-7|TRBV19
CASSMDRMTEQYF
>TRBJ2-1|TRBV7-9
CASSLEWDEQFF
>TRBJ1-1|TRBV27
CASSFSPFLNTEAFF
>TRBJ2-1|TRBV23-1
CANQRSERKGDNEQFF
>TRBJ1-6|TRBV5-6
CASSSRPGAGTYNSPLHF
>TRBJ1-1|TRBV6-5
CASRWWRNTEAFF
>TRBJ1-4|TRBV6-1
CASSEAGWPNEKLFF
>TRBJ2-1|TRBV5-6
CASSLAGNSYNEQFF
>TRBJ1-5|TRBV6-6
CASHQKGGSQPQHF
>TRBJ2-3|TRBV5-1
CASSPADSTDTQYF
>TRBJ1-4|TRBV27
CASSLFGGGQEKLFF
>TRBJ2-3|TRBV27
CASSLRLTSTDTQYF
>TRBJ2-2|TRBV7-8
CANSDRANTGELFF